Presented here are 22 T cell receptor beta chains from one specimen sequenced in a study of OX40 agonist ivuxolimab in advanced cancers. Libraries were prepared by immunoSEQ multiplex PCR; TCRdb keeps only in-frame clonotypes and omits some of them. Among tens of thousands of clones, around 83% were seen once, and the ten largest hold approximately 1.1%. This specimen consisted of CD4+ or CD8+ T cells sorted from blood, obtained in a trial of the OX40 agonist ivuxolimab. The origin of the receptors is an adult with an advanced solid tumor such as melanoma, head and neck, liver or kidney cancer.

The chain links TRBV20-1 to TRBJ2-1, with D uncertain. The germline V gene encodes CDR1 DFQATT and CDR2 SNEGSKA (reference sequence). The germline V and J ends were trimmed by 6 bases and 5 bases, with 5 bases remaining between them. The CDR3 has 10 residues. This chain's CDR3 is CSAEDNEQFF. CDR3 coding DNA: TGCAGTGCCGAGGACAATGAGCAGTTCTTC.

V is TRBV9 and J is TRBJ2-5; no definite D call. This CDR3 has 12 residues. The V gene's germline CDR1 is SGDLS and CDR2 YYNGEE. Between the trimmed V and J ends, which lost 0 bases and 4 bases, there was a span of 4 bases. DNA for the CDR3: TGTGCCAGCAGCGTAGAGGGAGAGACCCAGTACTTC. Its protein product is CASSVEGETQYF.

The V gene is TRBV5-4, the J gene TRBJ2-1, with D perhaps TRBD2 (5 bases). Germline V gene lookup returns CDR1 SGHNT and CDR2 YYREEE (reference sequence). Trimming left V 0 bases short and J 4 bases short, with 11 bases between. The CDR3 totals 15 residues. CDR3 DNA: TGTGCCAGCAGCTTGGTTCTAGCACAATACAATGAGCAGTTCTTC. It codes for CASSLVLAQYNEQFF.

V and J are TRBV19 and TRBJ2-1; 16 bases fit TRBD2. In germline, CDR1 is LNHDA, CDR2 SQIVND (reference sequence). The J segment lost 5 bases and the V segment lost 0 bases, leaving 19 bases of the junction unmatched. The CDR3 runs to 23 residues. CDR3 DNA: TGTGCCAGTAGTATAGATCTCCCAGGTCTGGGACTAGCGGGAGGGCCCACTGACAATGAGCAGTTCTTC. This codes for CASSIDLPGLGLAGGPTDNEQFF. The whole variable domain, filled in from reference TRBV19 and TRBJ2-1, reads DGGITQSPKYLFRKEGQNVTLSCEQNLNHDAMYWYRQDPGQGLRLIYYSQIVNDFQKGDIAEGYSVSREKKESFPLTVTSAQKNPTAFYLCASSIDLPGLGLAGGPTDNEQFFGPGTRLTVL.

The V call is TRBV5-1, the J call TRBJ2-3; no clear D. Germline assignment: CDR1 SGHRS and CDR2 YFSETQ. The CDR3 length is 13 residues. V was cut by 1 base and J by 4 bases, with 7 bases left in between. CDR3 DNA sequence: TGCGCCAGCAGCTTGAGCCCCCCAGATACGCAGTATTTT. Encoded protein: CASSLSPPDTQYF.

The chain is built from TRBV28 and TRBJ2-1, with D possibly being TRBD1 or TRBD2 (5 bases each). V lost 5 bases and J lost 4, with 18 bases in between. This CDR3 spans 16 amino acids. Germline V lookup: CDR1 MDHEN, CDR2 SYDVKM. This CDR3 is CASSGVRDGLYNEQFF. In DNA form, the CDR3 reads TGTGCCAGCAGTGGAGTCCGGGACGGACTTTACAATGAGCAGTTCTTC.

The rearrangement uses TRBV4-3 and TRBJ2-1, with TRBD1 identical over 7 bases. Germline V gives CDR1 LGHNA, CDR2 YSLEER. With 4 bases clipped from V and 9 bases from J, the junction kept 9 bases outside the gene matches. This CDR3 is built from 14 residues. The CDR3 sequence is CASSRETGNFEQFF. The CDR3 DNA follows: TGCGCCAGCAGCCGAGAGACAGGGAACTTTGAGCAGTTCTTC.

The chain links TRBV4-1 to TRBJ1-1; D is unclear. V dropped 0 bases and J dropped 1 base, with 9 bases sitting between them. The V gene's germline CDR1 is MGHRA and CDR2 YSYEKL. This CDR3 is built from 15 residues. CDR3 sequence (DNA): TGCGCCAGCAGCCAAGAGAGAACAGAGAACACTGAAGCTTTCTTT. As protein: CASSQERTENTEAFF.

This sequence joins TRBV5-6 and TRBJ2-3, with no clear D. The germline CDR1 and CDR2 sequences are SGHDT and YYEEEE. CDR3 length: 14 residues. V was shortened by 5 bases and J by 1 base, with 11 bases between the two germline ends. This chain's CDR3 is CASRVRQGTDTQYF. CDR3 sequence (DNA): TGTGCCAGCAGGGTGAGGCAGGGCACAGATACGCAGTATTTT.

This chain uses TRBV28 with TRBJ2-5, with D hard to call. The assigned J gene may be wrong: the sequence end matches TRBJ2-7 better. The CDR3 covers 13 residues. Per the germline V gene, CDR1 is MDHEN and CDR2 is SYDVKM. CDR3 loop: CASRRTAPDEQYF. Here the CDR3 DNA reads TGTGCCAGCAGAAGGACGGCACCTGACGAGCAGTACTTC.

The chain combines TRBV27 with TRBJ2-3; D uncertain. The CDR3 consists of 14 residues. Germline V CDR1 and CDR2: MNHEY, SMNVEV (reference sequence). With 4 bases removed from V and 2 bases from J, the gap between germline ends came to 10 bases. CDR3 protein: CASSSGFDTDTQYF. CDR3 DNA: TGTGCCAGCAGTTCGGGTTTCGACACAGATACGCAGTATTTT.

CDR3 region: CASSGGIGGQGKNNEQFF. Written as DNA, the CDR3 is TGTGCCAGCAGCGGAGGCATTGGAGGACAGGGGAAGAACAATGAGCAGTTCTTC. The rearrangement joins TRBV9 to TRBJ2-1, with 9 nucleotides matching TRBD1. Germline V gives CDR1 SGDLS, CDR2 YYNGEE. The V and J ends lost 3 bases and 5 bases, in that order; junction bases with no gene match: 15. The CDR3 runs 18 residues.

The chain combines TRBV7-8 with TRBJ2-7; TRBD1 aligns across 7 bases. CDR3 length equals 18 residues. In germline, CDR1 is SGHVS, CDR2 FQNEAQ. V lost 3 bases, J lost 2 bases, and 16 bases stayed unmatched. The CDR3 spells CASSLETGMRMGTYEQYF. In DNA, the CDR3 is TGTGCCAGCAGCTTGGAGACAGGGATGAGGATGGGAACCTACGAGCAGTACTTC.

The chain joins TRBV14 to TRBJ2-2; D is perhaps TRBD2 (6 bases). V gave up 2 bases and J gave up 9 bases, with 19 bases separating them. CDR1 SGHDN and CDR2 FVKESK come from the germline V gene. This CDR3 region has 16 residues. The CDR3 DNA is TGTGCCAGCAGCCAAACTCATCGGGAGTGGGGTAGGGAGCTGTTTTTT. It encodes CASSQTHREWGRELFF.

The CDR3 loop reads CASSRGTKETQYF. The CDR3 nucleotides read TGTGCCAGCTCACGGGGTACCAAAGAGACCCAGTACTTC. The rearrangement links TRBV18 to TRBJ2-5; no clear D gene. Trimming removed 4 bases from V and 3 bases from J, with 9 bases in between. The CDR3 runs to 13 residues. Germline V lookup: CDR1 KGHSH, CDR2 LQKENI.

This chain uses TRBV6-1 with TRBJ1-4; D is undetermined. Germline CDR1 and CDR2: MNHNS and SASEGT. The V end lost 4 bases, the J end lost 0 bases, and 15 bases lay between the germline ends. The CDR3 totals 17 residues. The CDR3 protein is CASSVRVGIATNEKLFF. As DNA, the CDR3 is TGTGCCAGCAGTGTGAGGGTCGGGATTGCAACTAATGAAAAACTGTTTTTT.

This chain uses TRBV5-1 with TRBJ2-7; D perhaps matches TRBD2 (5 bases). The CDR3 totals 12 residues. The V end was cut by 4 bases, the J end by 3 bases, with 8 bases between. Germline lookup yields CDR1 SGHRS and CDR2 YFSETQ. The CDR3 DNA reads as TGCGCCAGCAGCCCCGGGGACTACGAGCAGTACTTC. Residues: CASSPGDYEQYF.

This clone was counted once. V is TRBV6-6 and J is TRBJ2-7; D is undetermined. The CDR3 consists of 14 residues. The V end lost 0 bases, the J end lost 3 bases, and 9 bases lay between the germline ends. CDR1 is MNHNY, CDR2 SVGAGI, per germline (reference sequence). DNA for the CDR3: TGTGCCAGCAGTTACTCCAAAGACCTCTACGAGCAGTACTTC. It yields the protein CASSYSKDLYEQYF.

The gene calls are TRBV4-1 and TRBJ1-2, with D possibly matching TRBD1 (6 bases). This CDR3 contains 15 residues. Germline V gene sequence: CDR1 MGHRA, CDR2 YSYEKL. Deletions cut 0 bases from V and 4 bases from J, with 12 bases between. CDR3 nucleotide sequence: TGCGCCAGCAGCCAAGATGGGGGGCAGCCCTATGGCTACACCTTC. It specifies CASSQDGGQPYGYTF.

The chain links TRBV5-1 to TRBJ1-1, with D maybe TRBD1 (6 bases). The V gene's germline CDR1 is SGHRS and CDR2 YFSETQ. V shed 0 bases and J shed 3 bases, with 12 bases lying between them. The CDR3 extends over 15 amino acids. The DNA for the CDR3 is TGCGCCAGCAGCTTGGGGGACATTAGGGACACTGAAGCTTTCTTT. Its translation: CASSLGDIRDTEAFF.

The chain recombines TRBV5-1 with TRBJ2-3, with unresolved D. Germline assignment: CDR1 SGHRS and CDR2 YFSETQ. This CDR3 is 14 amino acids long. Trimming took 1 base from V and 5 from J, leaving 11 bases between them. The CDR3 spells CASSLKVKGDTQYF. CDR3 nucleotide sequence: TGCGCCAGCAGCTTGAAGGTTAAGGGAGATACGCAGTATTTT.

The chain is built from TRBV9 and TRBJ1-3, with a possible D match to TRBD1 (5 bases). This CDR3 comprises 16 residues. V was trimmed by 4 bases and J by 0 bases, leaving 14 bases between them. CDR1 SGDLS and CDR2 YYNGEE come from the germline V gene. The CDR3 loop is CASSPPDNLSGNTIYF. The DNA for the CDR3 is TGTGCCAGCAGCCCCCCGGACAACCTCTCTGGAAACACCATATATTTT.